This T cell receptor (beta chain) was documented in a study of T cells in localized non-small cell lung cancer. This clone occurred a few times. Antigen specificity is unknown. According to the study, adjacent lung free of atypia was obtained at least 2 cm from the tumor margin. CDR1 is MNHGY and CDR2 is SAAAGT in the germline V gene. The CDR3 sequence is 14 residues long. Trimming cost V 8 bases and J 0 bases, with 12 bases left between them. Profiling relied on immunoSEQ multiplex PCR, and the TCRdb table lists in-frame clones only, not all of them. The sample has 1,000 or so clones, around 19% seen once. Study-wide points: Heterogeneity within the tumor remains possible, as just one region underwent sequencing. A higher density of T cells in blood coincided with extended overall survival. A median of approximately 60 of the top 100 tumor clones appeared in adjacent lung, which was paired and uninvolved.

The sample was normal lung tissue next to the tumor, taken before any cancer treatment. V and J are TRBV6-8 and TRBJ2-3; D gene uncertain. This receptor was identified in an older male donor with stage II lung adenocarcinoma. The CDR3 loop reads CASRQELSTDTQYF. The CDR3 bases are TGTGCCAGCCGTCAGGAGTTAAGCACAGATACGCAGTATTTT.